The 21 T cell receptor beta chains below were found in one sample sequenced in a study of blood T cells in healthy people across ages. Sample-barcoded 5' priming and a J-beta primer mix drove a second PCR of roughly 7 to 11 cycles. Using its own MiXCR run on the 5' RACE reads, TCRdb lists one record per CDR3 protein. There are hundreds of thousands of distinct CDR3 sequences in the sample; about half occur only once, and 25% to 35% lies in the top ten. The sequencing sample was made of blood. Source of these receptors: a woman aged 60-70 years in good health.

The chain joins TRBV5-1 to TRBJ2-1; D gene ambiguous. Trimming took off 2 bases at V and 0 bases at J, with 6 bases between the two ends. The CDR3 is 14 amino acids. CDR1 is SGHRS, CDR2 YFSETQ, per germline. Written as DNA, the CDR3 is TGCGCCAGCAGCTTTACCGTCTCCTACAATGAGCAGTTCTTC. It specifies CASSFTVSYNEQFF.

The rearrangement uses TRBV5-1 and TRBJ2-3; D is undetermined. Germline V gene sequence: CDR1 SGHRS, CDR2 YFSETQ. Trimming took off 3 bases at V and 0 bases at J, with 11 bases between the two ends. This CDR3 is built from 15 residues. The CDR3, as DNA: TGCGCCAGCAGCTCGGCAGAGCCTAGCACAGATACGCAGTATTTT. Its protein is CASSSAEPSTDTQYF.

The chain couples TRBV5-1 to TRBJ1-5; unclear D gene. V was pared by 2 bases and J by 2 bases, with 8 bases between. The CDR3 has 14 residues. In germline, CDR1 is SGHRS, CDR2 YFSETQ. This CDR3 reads CASSLYSGNQPQHF. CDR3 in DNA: TGCGCCAGCAGCTTATACAGCGGCAATCAGCCCCAGCATTTT.

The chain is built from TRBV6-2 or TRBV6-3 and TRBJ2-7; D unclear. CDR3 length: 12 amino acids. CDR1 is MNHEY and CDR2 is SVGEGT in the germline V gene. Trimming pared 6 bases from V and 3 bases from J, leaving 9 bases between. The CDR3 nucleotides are TGTGCCAGCAGCCACGTTTTCTACGAGCAGTACTTC. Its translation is CASSHVFYEQYF.

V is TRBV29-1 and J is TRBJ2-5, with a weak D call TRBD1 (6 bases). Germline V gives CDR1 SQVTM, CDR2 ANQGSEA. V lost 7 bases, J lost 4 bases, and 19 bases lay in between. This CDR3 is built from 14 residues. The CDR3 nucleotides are TGCAGCGGATATCGGGACACCCTAGGAGAGACCCAGTACTTC. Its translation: CSGYRDTLGETQYF.

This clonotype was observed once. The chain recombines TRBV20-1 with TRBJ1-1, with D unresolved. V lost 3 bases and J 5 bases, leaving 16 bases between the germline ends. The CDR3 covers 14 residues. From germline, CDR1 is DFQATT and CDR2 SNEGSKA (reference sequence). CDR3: CSARARRGATEAFF. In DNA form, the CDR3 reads TGCAGTGCTAGGGCCCGGCGGGGTGCGACTGAAGCTTTCTTT.

This chain's CDR3 is CASSRGTSGQRYNEQFF. The CDR3 DNA is TGTGCCAGCAGCAGAGGGACTAGCGGGCAGCGGTACAATGAGCAGTTCTTC. The chain couples TRBV7-6 to TRBJ2-1; TRBD2 matches at 12 bases. The CDR3 runs 17 residues. With 5 bases clipped from V and 4 bases from J, the junction kept 9 bases outside the gene matches. CDR1 and CDR2 from the germline V gene are SGHVS and FNYEAQ. Full variable domain (rest looked up from reference TRBV7-6 and TRBJ2-1): GAGVSQSPRYKVTKRGQDVALRCDPISGHVSLYWYRQALGQGPEFLTYFNYEAQQDKSGLPNDRFSAERPEGSISTLTIQRTEQRDSAMYRCASSRGTSGQRYNEQFFGPGTRLTVL.

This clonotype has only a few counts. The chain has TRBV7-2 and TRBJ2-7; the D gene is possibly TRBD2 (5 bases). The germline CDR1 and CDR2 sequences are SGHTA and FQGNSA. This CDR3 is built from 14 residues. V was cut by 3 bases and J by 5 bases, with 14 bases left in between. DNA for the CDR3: TGTGCCAGCAGCTTCGAGGGAAGTATGAACGAGCAGTACTTC. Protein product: CASSFEGSMNEQYF. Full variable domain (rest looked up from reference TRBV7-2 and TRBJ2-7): GAGVSQSPSNKVTEKGKDVELRCDPISGHTALYWYRQSLGQGLEFLIYFQGNSAPDKSGLPSDRFSAERTGGSVSTLTIQRTQQEDSAVYLCASSFEGSMNEQYFGPGTRLTVT.

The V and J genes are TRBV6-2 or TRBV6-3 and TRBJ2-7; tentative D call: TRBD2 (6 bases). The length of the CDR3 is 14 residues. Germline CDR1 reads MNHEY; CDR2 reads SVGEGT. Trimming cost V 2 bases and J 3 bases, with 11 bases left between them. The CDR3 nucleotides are TGTGCCAGCAGTTACCCCGGGGGAGGCTACGAGCAGTACTTC. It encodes CASSYPGGGYEQYF.

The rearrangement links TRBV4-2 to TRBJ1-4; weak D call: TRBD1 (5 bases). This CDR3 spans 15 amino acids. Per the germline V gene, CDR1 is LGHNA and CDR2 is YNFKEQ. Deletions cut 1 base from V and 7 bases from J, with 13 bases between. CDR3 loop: CASSQVAGGGEKLFF. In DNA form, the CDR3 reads TGTGCCAGCAGCCAAGTAGCGGGGGGAGGTGAAAAACTGTTTTTT.

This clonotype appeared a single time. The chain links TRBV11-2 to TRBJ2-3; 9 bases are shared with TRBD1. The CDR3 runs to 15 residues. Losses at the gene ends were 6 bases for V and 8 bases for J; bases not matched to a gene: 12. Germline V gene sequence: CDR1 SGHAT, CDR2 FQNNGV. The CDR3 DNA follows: TGTGCCAGCAGGAAACCGGGACAGGGTTTTAGTACGCAGTATTTT. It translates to CASRKPGQGFSTQYF.

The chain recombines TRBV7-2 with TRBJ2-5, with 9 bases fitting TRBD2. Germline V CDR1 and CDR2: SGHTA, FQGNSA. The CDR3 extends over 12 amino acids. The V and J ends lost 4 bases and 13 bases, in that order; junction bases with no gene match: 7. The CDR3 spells CASSSIAGELYF. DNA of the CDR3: TGTGCCAGCAGCTCAATAGCGGGGGAACTGTACTTC.

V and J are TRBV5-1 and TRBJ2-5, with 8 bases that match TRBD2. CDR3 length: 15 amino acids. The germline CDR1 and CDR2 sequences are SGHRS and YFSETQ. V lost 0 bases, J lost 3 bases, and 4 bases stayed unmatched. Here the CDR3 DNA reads TGCGCCAGCAGCTTGGGACCAGCGGGAGAAGAGACCCAGTACTTC. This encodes CASSLGPAGEETQYF.

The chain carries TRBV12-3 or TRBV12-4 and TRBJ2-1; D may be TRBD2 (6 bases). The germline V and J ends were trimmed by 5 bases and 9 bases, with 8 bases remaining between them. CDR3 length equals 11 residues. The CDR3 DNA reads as TGTGCCAGCAGTACTAGCCTTGAGCAGTTCTTC. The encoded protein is CASSTSLEQFF.

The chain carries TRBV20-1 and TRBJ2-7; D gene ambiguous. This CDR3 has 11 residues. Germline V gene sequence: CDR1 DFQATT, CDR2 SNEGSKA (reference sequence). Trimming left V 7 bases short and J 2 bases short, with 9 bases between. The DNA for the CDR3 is TGCAGTGGGAGAGAAACCTACGAGCAGTACTTC. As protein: CSGRETYEQYF.

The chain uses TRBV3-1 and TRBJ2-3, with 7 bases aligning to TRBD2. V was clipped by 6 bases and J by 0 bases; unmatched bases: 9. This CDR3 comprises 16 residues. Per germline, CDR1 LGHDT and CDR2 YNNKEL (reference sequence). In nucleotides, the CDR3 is TGTGCCAGCAGTTCCTCCGGGACTAAAAGCACAGATACGCAGTATTTT. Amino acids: CASSSSGTKSTDTQYF.

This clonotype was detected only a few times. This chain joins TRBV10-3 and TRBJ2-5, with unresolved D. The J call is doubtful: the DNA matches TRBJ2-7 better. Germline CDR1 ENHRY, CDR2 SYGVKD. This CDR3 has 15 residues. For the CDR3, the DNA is TGTGCCATCAGGGAAAGGACCCATCTTCCCTACGAGCAGTACTTC. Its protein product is CAIRERTHLPYEQYF.

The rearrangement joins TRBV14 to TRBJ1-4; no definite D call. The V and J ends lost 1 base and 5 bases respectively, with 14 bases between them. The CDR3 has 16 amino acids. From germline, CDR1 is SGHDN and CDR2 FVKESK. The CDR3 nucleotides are TGTGCCAGCAGCCAAGTAGGTCGGGTCAAGAATGAAAAACTGTTTTTT. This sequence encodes CASSQVGRVKNEKLFF.

CDR3 nucleotides: TGTGCCAGCAGCCAAGTATTGGTTAGCGGGAGTATGAATGAGCAGTACTTC. Translated: CASSQVLVSGSMNEQYF. V is TRBV4-2 and J is TRBJ2-7; 9 bases match TRBD2. V was pared by 1 base and J by 7 bases, with 14 bases of the junction left unmatched. CDR1 and CDR2 (germline): LGHNA, YNFKEQ. CDR3 length: 17 amino acids.

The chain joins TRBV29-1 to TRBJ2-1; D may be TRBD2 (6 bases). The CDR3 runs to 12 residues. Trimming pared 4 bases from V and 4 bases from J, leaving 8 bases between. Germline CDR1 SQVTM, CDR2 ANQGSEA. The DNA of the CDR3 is TGCAGCGTTGGGGGGGAATACAATGAGCAGTTCTTC. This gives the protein CSVGGEYNEQFF.

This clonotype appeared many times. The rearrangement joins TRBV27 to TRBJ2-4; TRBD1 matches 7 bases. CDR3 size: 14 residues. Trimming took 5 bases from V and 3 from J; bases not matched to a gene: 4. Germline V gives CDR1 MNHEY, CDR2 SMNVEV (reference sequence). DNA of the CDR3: TGTGCCAGCAGTCTAGGGGGCGGCAAAAACATTCAGTACTTC. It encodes CASSLGGGKNIQYF.